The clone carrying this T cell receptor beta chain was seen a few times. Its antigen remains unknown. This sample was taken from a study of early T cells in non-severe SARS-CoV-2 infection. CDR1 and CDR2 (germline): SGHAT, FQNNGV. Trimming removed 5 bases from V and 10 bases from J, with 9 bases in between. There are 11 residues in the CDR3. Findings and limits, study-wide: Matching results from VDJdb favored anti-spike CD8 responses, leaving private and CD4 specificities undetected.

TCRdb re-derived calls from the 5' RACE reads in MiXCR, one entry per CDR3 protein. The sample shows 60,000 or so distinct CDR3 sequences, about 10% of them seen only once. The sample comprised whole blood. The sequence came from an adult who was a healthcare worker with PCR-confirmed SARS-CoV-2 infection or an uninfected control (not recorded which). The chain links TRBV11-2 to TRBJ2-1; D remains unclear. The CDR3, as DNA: TGTGCCAGCAGCAAAACCGTGGAGCAGTTCTTC. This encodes CASSKTVEQFF.